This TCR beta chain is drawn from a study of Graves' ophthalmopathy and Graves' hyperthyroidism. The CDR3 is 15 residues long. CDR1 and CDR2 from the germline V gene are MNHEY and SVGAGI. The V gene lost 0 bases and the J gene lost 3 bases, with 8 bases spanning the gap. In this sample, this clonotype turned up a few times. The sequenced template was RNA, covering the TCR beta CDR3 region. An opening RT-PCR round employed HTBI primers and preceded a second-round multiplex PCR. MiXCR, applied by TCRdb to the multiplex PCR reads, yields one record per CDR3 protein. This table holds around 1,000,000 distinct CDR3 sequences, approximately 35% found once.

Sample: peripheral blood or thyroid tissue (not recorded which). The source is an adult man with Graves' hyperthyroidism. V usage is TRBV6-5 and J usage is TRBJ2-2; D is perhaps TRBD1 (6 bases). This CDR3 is CASSYSRGDTGELFF. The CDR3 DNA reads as TGTGCCAGCAGTTACTCCAGGGGTGACACCGGGGAGCTGTTTTTT.